These 20 T cell receptor beta chains came from one sample sequenced in a study of shared clonotypes between healthy human individuals. Sequencing used immunoSEQ multiplex PCR; TCRdb keeps in-frame clones, though not all of them. This sample has about 2 million clones, with 85% to 95% found just once. Specimen: naive CD4+ T cells sorted from blood. The subset denotes: CD45RA+ positively selected. Receptors were obtained from a man younger than 30 in good health.

The J gene is TRBJ2-3, the V gene TRBV19; 12 positions agree with TRBD2. Losses at the gene ends were 5 bases for V and 5 bases for J; bases not matched to a gene: 14. This CDR3 region has 18 residues. CDR1 is LNHDA and CDR2 is SQIVND in the germline V gene (reference sequence). CDR3 sequence: CASSPKKTSGSSVDTQYF. DNA for the CDR3: TGTGCCAGTAGTCCCAAGAAGACTAGCGGGAGTTCTGTAGATACGCAGTATTTT.

The rearrangement uses TRBV25-1 and TRBJ2-1; TRBD2 matches 8 bases. V gave up 1 base and J gave up 9 bases; unmatched junction bases: 5. The CDR3 runs to 14 residues. The germline V gene has CDR1 MGHDK and CDR2 SYGVNS. The CDR3 here is CASSEFSGGLEQFF. In nucleotides, the CDR3 is TGTGCCAGCAGTGAATTCTCGGGAGGGCTTGAGCAGTTCTTC.

The chain carries TRBV7-9 and TRBJ2-2, with 8 bases fitting TRBD2. The germline CDR1 and CDR2 sequences are SEHNR and FQNEAQ (reference sequence). The CDR3 runs to 15 residues. V trimming: 0 bases; J trimming: 6 bases; junction bases outside the gene matches: 3. The CDR3 spells CASSLASGGAGELFF. The CDR3 DNA is TGTGCCAGCAGCTTAGCAAGCGGGGGAGCCGGGGAGCTGTTTTTT.

V is TRBV5-6 and J is TRBJ1-1, with D unclear. Germline V gene data show CDR1 as SGHDT and CDR2 as YYEEEE. The length of the CDR3 is 14 residues. Deletions cut 0 bases from V and 1 base from J, with 7 bases between. The CDR3 DNA is TGTGCCAGCAGCTTGGGTTTCTGGAACACTGAAGCTTTCTTT. Translating gives CASSLGFWNTEAFF.

CDR3: CASSPTGGKNTEAFF. CDR3 DNA: TGTGCCAGCAGCCCTACGGGGGGGAAGAACACTGAAGCTTTCTTT. This sequence joins TRBV7-9 and TRBJ1-1; possibly TRBD1 for D (5 bases). The V and J ends lost 5 bases and 1 base respectively, with 14 bases between them. The germline CDR1 and CDR2 sequences are SEHNR and FQNEAQ (reference sequence). CDR3 length: 15 amino acids.

The chain employs TRBV5-6 and TRBJ2-3, with 9 bases matching TRBD2. Germline assignment: CDR1 SGHDT and CDR2 YYEEEE. The ends lost 4 bases at V and 8 bases at J; junction bases unmatched: 5. This CDR3 spans 13 amino acids. CDR3: CASSPVGLATQYF. Written as DNA, the CDR3 is TGTGCCAGCAGCCCGGTGGGACTAGCTACGCAGTATTTT.

Note on this clone: The sample contains more than one DNA sequence encoding this CDR3. The chain links TRBV5-4 to TRBJ2-7; perhaps TRBD2 as D (6 bases). The V gene's germline CDR1 is SGHNT and CDR2 YYREEE (reference sequence). The CDR3 covers 13 residues. The V and J ends lost 3 bases and 3 bases respectively, with 10 bases between them. CDR3 DNA sequence: TGTGCCAGCAGCTCGGGACTCTACTACGAGCAGTACTTC. Protein: CASSSGLYYEQYF.

This rearrangement joins TRBV5-4 to TRBJ1-5, with 7 nucleotides matching TRBD1. The CDR3 contains 15 residues. V lost 4 bases and J lost 0; bases outside the gene matches: 4. Germline assignment: CDR1 SGHNT and CDR2 YYREEE (reference sequence). CDR3 residues: CASSQGGDSNQPQHF. The DNA of the CDR3 is TGTGCCAGCAGCCAGGGGGGGGATAGCAATCAGCCCCAGCATTTT.

Note on this clone: Other DNA sequences within the sample encode an identical CDR3. The chain links TRBV5-1 to TRBJ2-5, with D perhaps TRBD2 (7 bases). V was cut by 0 bases and J by 5 bases, with 11 bases left in between. The CDR3 totals 14 residues. Germline values: CDR1 SGHRS, CDR2 YFSETQ. In DNA, the CDR3 is TGCGCCAGCAGCTTGGGTGCGGGGGCGGAGACCCAGTACTTC. This codes for CASSLGAGAETQYF.

The chain is built from TRBV18 and TRBJ1-1, with D possibly matching TRBD1 (5 bases). V gave up 3 bases and J gave up 6 bases, with 11 bases separating them. The CDR3 runs to 13 residues. Germline lookup yields CDR1 KGHSH and CDR2 LQKENI. The CDR3 protein is CASSPRGGAEAFF. The CDR3 coding sequence is TGTGCCAGCTCACCTCGGGGGGGAGCTGAAGCTTTCTTT.

The genes are TRBV5-1 and TRBJ1-4, with 10 nucleotides matching TRBD1. This CDR3 is 15 amino acids long. The junction had 6 bases not matched to a gene; V was cut back by 4 bases and J by 6 bases. Germline loops: CDR1 SGHRS, CDR2 YFSETQ. The CDR3 nucleotides read TGCGCCAGCAGCCTCCCGACAGGGGGCGATGAAAAACTGTTTTTT. This gives the protein CASSLPTGGDEKLFF.

About this clone itself: This sample also contains other DNA sequences that code for the same CDR3. This sequence joins TRBV5-1 and TRBJ2-7, with 8 bases aligning to TRBD1. The V gene end was trimmed by 2 bases and the J gene end by 2 bases; junction bases not matched to a gene: 3. Germline V gene lookup returns CDR1 SGHRS and CDR2 YFSETQ. The length of the CDR3 is 14 residues. The CDR3 sequence: CASSLGDRTYEQYF. The CDR3, as DNA: TGCGCCAGCAGCTTAGGGGACAGGACCTACGAGCAGTACTTC.

The gene calls are TRBV28 and TRBJ2-7, with TRBD1 identical over 7 bases. Germline CDR1 MDHEN, CDR2 SYDVKM. This CDR3 spans 14 amino acids. J lost 0 bases, V lost 8 bases, and 7 bases had no gene match. The CDR3 loop reads CASGTSGGSYEQYF. The CDR3 nucleotides read TGTGCCAGCGGAACCTCAGGGGGCTCCTACGAGCAGTACTTC.

Concerning this clone: The same CDR3 also results from other DNA sequences found in this sample. The chain has TRBV5-1 and TRBJ1-1, with TRBD1 identical over 7 bases. The germline CDR1 and CDR2 sequences are SGHRS and YFSETQ. The V gene end was trimmed by 0 bases and the J gene end by 5 bases; junction bases not matched to a gene: 4. CDR3 length: 14 amino acids. CDR3 residues: CASSLEGAGTEAFF. CDR3 DNA: TGCGCCAGCAGCTTGGAGGGGGCAGGAACTGAAGCTTTCTTT.

J is TRBJ2-1 and V is TRBV10-3; 14 bases line up with TRBD2. The V gene end was trimmed by 3 bases and the J gene end by 0 bases; junction bases not matched to a gene: 13. The CDR3 is 21 amino acids. The germline V gene encodes CDR1 ENHRY and CDR2 SYGVKD. CDR3 nucleotides: TGTGCCATCAGTGATCAGGGTGCTGAGGGGACTAGCGGGGGCTCCTACAATGAGCAGTTCTTC. Protein product: CAISDQGAEGTSGGSYNEQFF.

The V and J genes are TRBV4-1 and TRBJ2-7; D unclear. The V gene lost 1 base and the J gene lost 2 bases, with 12 bases spanning the gap. Germline lookup yields CDR1 MGHRA and CDR2 YSYEKL. The CDR3 sequence is 15 residues long. This CDR3 reads CASSQGLGRTYEQYF. CDR3 nucleotide sequence: TGCGCCAGCAGCCAAGGTCTGGGCCGTACCTACGAGCAGTACTTC.

The CDR3 DNA is TGTGCCAGCAGTTCGGTCGGGCAGATTAATTCACCCCTCCACTTT. Residues: CASSSVGQINSPLHF. The chain has TRBV28 and TRBJ1-6, with D unclear. The length of the CDR3 is 15 residues. Germline assignment: CDR1 MDHEN and CDR2 SYDVKM. Trimming left V 4 bases short and J 6 bases short, with 13 bases between. The full variable domain, with the rest looked up from reference TRBV28 and TRBJ1-6, is DVKVTQSSRYLVKRTGEKVFLECVQDMDHENMFWYRQDPGLGLRLIYFSYDVKMKEKGDIPEGYSVSREKKERFSLILESASTNQTSMYLCASSSVGQINSPLHFGNGTRLTVT.

The chain carries TRBV7-9 and TRBJ2-7; D is uncertain. Trimming shortened V by 1 base and J by 3 bases, and 10 bases separated the two germline ends. The length of the CDR3 is 14 residues. The germline V gene encodes CDR1 SEHNR and CDR2 FQNEAQ (reference sequence). The DNA for the CDR3 is TGTGCCAGCAGCTTAGTCGGCACGGACTACGAGCAGTACTTC. Its translation: CASSLVGTDYEQYF.

The chain recombines TRBV7-9 with TRBJ2-7; D is uncertain. In germline, CDR1 is SEHNR, CDR2 FQNEAQ (reference sequence). The V end lost 7 bases, the J end lost 2 bases, and 21 bases lay between the germline ends. The CDR3 has 16 residues. CDR3 DNA sequence: TGTGCCAGCACCTCGTGGGCCCCAGAGAGACCCTACGAGCAGTACTTC. It yields the protein CASTSWAPERPYEQYF.

The rearrangement links TRBV5-6 to TRBJ1-1, with D possibly TRBD1 on 6 matching bases. There are 14 residues in the CDR3. The germline V gene has CDR1 SGHDT and CDR2 YYEEEE. The V gene lost 4 bases and the J gene lost 5 bases, with 15 bases spanning the gap. CDR3 in DNA: TGTGCCAGCAGCCGCGGGAACAGGGAAACTGAAGCTTTCTTT. It is translated as CASSRGNRETEAFF. The complete variable domain, with remaining parts taken from reference TRBV5-6 and TRBJ1-1, reads DAGVTQSPTHLIKTRGQQVTLRCSPKSGHDTVSWYQQALGQGPQFIFQYYEEEERQRGNFPDRFSGHQFPNYSSELNVNALLLGDSALYLCASSRGNRETEAFFGQGTRLTVV.